The sequence of this TCR beta chain was determined in a study of cytomegalovirus exposure and HLA in healthy donors. Study findings and constraints: Reportedly, fewer N-insertions than the roughly 700-donor mean appeared in an Asian-associated ancestry cluster in a later analysis.

This clone was counted only a few times. As yet, its antigen is unknown. The CDR3 totals 12 residues. Trimming stripped 7 bases from V and 4 bases from J, with 10 bases between. Germline CDR1 is LNHDA and CDR2 is SQIVND (reference sequence). The PCR ran on 60 Vbeta and 13 Jbeta primers. Using immunoSEQ multiplex PCR, the repertoire was profiled, and TCRdb retains in-frame clones only, with some absent. The profile shows around 130,000 clones, 8.5% to 10% of them singletons. The chain has TRBV19 and TRBJ1-2; maybe TRBD1 (5 bases). The sequenced sample was PBMCs. The source of this sequence is a man aged 35-49 years in good health and CMV-seronegative. The CDR3 reads CASTGGIYGYTF. In DNA form, the CDR3 reads TGTGCCAGTACGGGGGGTATCTATGGCTACACCTTC.